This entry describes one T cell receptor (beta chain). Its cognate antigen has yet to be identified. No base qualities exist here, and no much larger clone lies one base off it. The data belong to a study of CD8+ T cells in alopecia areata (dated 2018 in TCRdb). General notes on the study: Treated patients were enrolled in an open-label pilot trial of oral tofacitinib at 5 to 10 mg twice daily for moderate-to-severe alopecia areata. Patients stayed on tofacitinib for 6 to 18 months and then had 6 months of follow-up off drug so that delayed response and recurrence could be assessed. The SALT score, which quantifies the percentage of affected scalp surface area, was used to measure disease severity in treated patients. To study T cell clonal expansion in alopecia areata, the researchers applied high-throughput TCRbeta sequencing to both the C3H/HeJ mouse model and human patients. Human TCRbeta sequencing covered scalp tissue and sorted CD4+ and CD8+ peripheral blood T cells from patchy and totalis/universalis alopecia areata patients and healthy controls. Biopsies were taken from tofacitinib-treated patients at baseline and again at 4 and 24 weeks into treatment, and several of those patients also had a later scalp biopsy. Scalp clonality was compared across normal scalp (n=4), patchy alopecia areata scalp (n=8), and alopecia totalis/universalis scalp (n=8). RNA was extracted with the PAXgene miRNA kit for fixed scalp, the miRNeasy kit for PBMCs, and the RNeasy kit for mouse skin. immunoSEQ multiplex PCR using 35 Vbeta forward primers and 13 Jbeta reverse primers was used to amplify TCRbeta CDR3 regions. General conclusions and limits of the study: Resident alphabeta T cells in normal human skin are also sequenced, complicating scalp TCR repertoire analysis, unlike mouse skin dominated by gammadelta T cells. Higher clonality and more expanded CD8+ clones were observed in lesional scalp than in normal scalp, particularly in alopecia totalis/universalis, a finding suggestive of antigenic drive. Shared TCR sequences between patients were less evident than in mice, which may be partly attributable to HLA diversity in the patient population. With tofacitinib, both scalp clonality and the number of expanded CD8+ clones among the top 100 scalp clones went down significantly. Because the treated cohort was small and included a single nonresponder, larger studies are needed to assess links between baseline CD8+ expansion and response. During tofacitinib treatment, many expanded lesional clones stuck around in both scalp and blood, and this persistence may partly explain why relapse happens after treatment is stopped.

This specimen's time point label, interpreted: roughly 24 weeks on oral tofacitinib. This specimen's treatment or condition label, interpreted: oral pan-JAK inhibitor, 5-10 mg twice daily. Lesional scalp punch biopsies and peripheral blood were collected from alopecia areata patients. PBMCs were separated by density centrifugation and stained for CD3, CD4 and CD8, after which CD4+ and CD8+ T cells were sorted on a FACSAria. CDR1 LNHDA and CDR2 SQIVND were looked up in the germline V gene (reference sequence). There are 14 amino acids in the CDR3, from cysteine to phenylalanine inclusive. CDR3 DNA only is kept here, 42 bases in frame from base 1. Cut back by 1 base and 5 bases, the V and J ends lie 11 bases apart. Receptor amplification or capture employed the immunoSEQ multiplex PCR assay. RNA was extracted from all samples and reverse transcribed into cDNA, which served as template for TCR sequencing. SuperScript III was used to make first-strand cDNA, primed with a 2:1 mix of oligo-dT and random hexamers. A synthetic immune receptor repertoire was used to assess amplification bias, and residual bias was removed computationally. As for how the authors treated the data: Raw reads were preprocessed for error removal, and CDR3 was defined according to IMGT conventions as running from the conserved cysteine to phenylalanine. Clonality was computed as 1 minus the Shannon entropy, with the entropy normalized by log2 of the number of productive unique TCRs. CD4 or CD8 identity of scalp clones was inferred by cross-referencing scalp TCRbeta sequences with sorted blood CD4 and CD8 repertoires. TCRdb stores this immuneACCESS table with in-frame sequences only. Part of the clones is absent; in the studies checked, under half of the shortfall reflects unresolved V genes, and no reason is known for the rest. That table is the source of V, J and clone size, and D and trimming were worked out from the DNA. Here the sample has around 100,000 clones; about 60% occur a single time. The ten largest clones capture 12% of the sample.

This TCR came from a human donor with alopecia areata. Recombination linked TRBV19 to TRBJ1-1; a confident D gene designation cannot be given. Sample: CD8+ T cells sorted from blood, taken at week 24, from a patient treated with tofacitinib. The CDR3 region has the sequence CASSIVGVWTEAFF. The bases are TGTGCCAGTAGTATAGTAGGCGTTTGGACTGAAGCTTTCTTT.